What follows are 12 T cell receptor beta chains derived from one specimen sequenced in a study of tumor-infiltrating lymphocytes in primary liver carcinoma. Blood RNA was derived from unsorted whole blood, and germline DNA was extracted too. A primer matching the constant region was used to make TCR beta cDNA from approximately 0.45 ug of total RNA. Slightly modified ARM-PCR served as the procedure for the TCR beta libraries. These libraries came from three rounds of nested multiplex PCR. Amplification in the first two PCR rounds was performed using TRBV1-TRBV30 forward primers and a C-beta reverse primer for around 10 cycles each. TCRdb independently ran MiXCR on the multiplex PCR reads; one entry per CDR3 protein. The data contain some 320,000 distinct CDR3 sequences, 50% to 70% of them singletons. The specimen was peripheral blood. The receptors come from a man aged 35 to 55 with primary liver carcinoma and hepatitis B virus infection.

The chain is built from TRBV6-1 and TRBJ2-7; weak D call: TRBD1 (6 bases). The CDR3 runs 13 residues. Between the trimmed V and J ends, which lost 6 bases and 0 bases, there was a span of 9 bases. Germline lookup yields CDR1 MNHNS and CDR2 SASEGT. This CDR3 is CASSWTDSYEQYF. The CDR3 DNA is TGTGCCAGCAGCTGGACAGACTCCTACGAGCAGTACTTC.

This clonotype was observed a few times. The chain couples TRBV5-4 to TRBJ1-5, with 8 bases matching TRBD1. Trimming removed 5 bases from V and 3 bases from J; junction bases left unmatched: 10. Germline CDR1 reads SGHNT; CDR2 reads YYREEE (reference sequence). The CDR3 extends over 16 amino acids. In DNA form, the CDR3 reads TGTGCCAGCAGGAACAGACAGGGGCCCTCCAATCAGCCCCAGCATTTT. Translating it yields CASRNRQGPSNQPQHF.

J is TRBJ2-7 and V is TRBV11-2, with a possible D match to TRBD2 (6 bases). This CDR3 is built from 15 residues. The V end lost 5 bases, the J end lost 2 bases, and 16 bases lay between the germline ends. Germline values: CDR1 SGHAT, CDR2 FQNNGV. The CDR3 protein is CASSRDSGGAYEQYF. DNA for the CDR3: TGTGCCAGCAGCCGAGACTCCGGGGGAGCCTACGAGCAGTACTTC.

This clonotype came up once. V and J are TRBV25-1 and TRBJ2-7; D gene uncertain. V was clipped by 5 bases and J by 6 bases, with 8 bases between them. There are 11 residues in the CDR3. The germline CDR1 and CDR2 sequences are MGHDK and SYGVNS. DNA of the CDR3: TGTGCCAGCAGTATAGGCCCCGAGCAGTACTTC. Protein sequence: CASSIGPEQYF.

In its sample, this clonotype was seen many times. The CDR3 loop reads CASSLGDRGNTEAFF. Written as DNA, the CDR3 is TGTGCCAGCAGCTTGGGCGACAGGGGGAACACTGAAGCTTTCTTT. The rearrangement links TRBV5-4 to TRBJ1-1, with TRBD1 matching over 8 bases. The CDR3 has 15 residues. Germline assignment: CDR1 SGHNT and CDR2 YYREEE (reference sequence). V was pared by 0 bases and J by 1 base, with 2 bases of the junction left unmatched.

This clonotype was counted a single time. A clone one base away is much larger, so this may be a read error. The chain links TRBV4-3 to TRBJ1-4; 7 nucleotides align to TRBD1. The CDR3 runs to 15 residues. Trimming took 2 bases from V and 8 from J; bases not matched to a gene: 8. Germline CDR1 and CDR2: LGHNA and YSLEER. The CDR3: CASSQRQGNGEKLFF. The CDR3 DNA reads TGCGCCAGCAGCCAAAGACAGGGTAACGGGGAAAAACTGTTTTTT.

This clonotype was seen more than once but under ten times. The chain links TRBV14 to TRBJ1-1, with TRBD1 matching 7 bases. J lost 1 base, V lost 2 bases, and 4 bases had no gene match. CDR1 SGHDN and CDR2 FVKESK come from the germline V gene. The CDR3 runs 15 residues. The CDR3, as DNA: TGTGCCAGCAGCCAATCCGGACAGGCGAACACTGAAGCTTTCTTT. This gives the protein CASSQSGQANTEAFF.

Remarks on this clonotype: The final CDR3 position lacks the conserved phenylalanine or tryptophan, pointing to a likely read error. The V call is TRBV11-2, the J call TRBJ2-3; tentative D call: TRBD1 (5 bases). Trimming took 1 base from V and 9 from J, leaving 11 bases between them. The V gene's germline CDR1 is SGHAT and CDR2 FQNNGV. This CDR3 comprises 13 residues. The CDR3 here is CASSLVGKGTQYL. The DNA for the CDR3 is TGTGCCAGCAGCTTAGTGGGAAAGGGGACGCAGTATTTG.

About this clonotype: A junction end diverges from the germline sequence, so it may reflect a read error. The chain employs TRBV7-9 and TRBJ2-1; TRBD2 agrees at 8 bases. CDR3 length equals 16 residues. Germline V gene sequence: CDR1 SEHNR, CDR2 FQNEAQ (reference sequence). The CDR3 reads CANSPRGLVGVHEHFF. The CDR3 coding sequence is TGTGCCAACAGCCCGCGGGGACTAGTGGGAGTACACGAGCATTTCTTC. The full variable domain, its missing parts supplied by reference TRBV7-9 and TRBJ2-1, is DTGVSQNPRHKITKRGQNVTFRCDPISEHNRLYWYRQTLGQGPEFLTYFQNEAQLEKSRLLSDRFSAERPKGSFSTLEIQRTEQGDSAMYLCANSPRGLVGVHEHFFGPGTRLTVL.

At least ten counts were recorded for this clonotype. V usage is TRBV6-1 and J usage is TRBJ1-5; 8 nucleotides align to TRBD1. Germline V CDR1 and CDR2: MNHNS, SASEGT. The junction had 6 bases not matched to a gene; V was cut back by 4 bases and J by 4 bases. The CDR3 runs 15 residues. For the CDR3, the DNA is TGTGCCAGCAGTGCGCTGACAGGGGCTAATCAGCCCCAGCATTTT. The encoded protein is CASSALTGANQPQHF.

In this sample, this clonotype turned up many times. J is TRBJ1-2 and V is TRBV6-5; tentatively, D is TRBD1 (5 bases). CDR3 length: 16 amino acids. Germline lookup yields CDR1 MNHEY and CDR2 SVGAGI. The V end was cut by 2 bases, the J end by 4 bases, with 17 bases between. The CDR3 protein is CASSYVTGQGSYGYTF. The DNA of the CDR3 is TGTGCCAGCAGTTACGTGACCGGGCAGGGAAGCTATGGCTACACCTTC.

The sample holds one count of this clonotype. This likely comes from a read error, as the CDR3 has no conserved phenylalanine or tryptophan at its end. The chain combines TRBV29-1 with TRBJ1-1; no clear D. The CDR3 runs 15 residues. Germline CDR1 is SQVTM and CDR2 is ANQGSEA. The CDR3: CSVGFGWGMNTVAFS. The CDR3 DNA is TGCAGCGTTGGATTCGGGTGGGGTATGAACACTGTAGCTTTCTCT.